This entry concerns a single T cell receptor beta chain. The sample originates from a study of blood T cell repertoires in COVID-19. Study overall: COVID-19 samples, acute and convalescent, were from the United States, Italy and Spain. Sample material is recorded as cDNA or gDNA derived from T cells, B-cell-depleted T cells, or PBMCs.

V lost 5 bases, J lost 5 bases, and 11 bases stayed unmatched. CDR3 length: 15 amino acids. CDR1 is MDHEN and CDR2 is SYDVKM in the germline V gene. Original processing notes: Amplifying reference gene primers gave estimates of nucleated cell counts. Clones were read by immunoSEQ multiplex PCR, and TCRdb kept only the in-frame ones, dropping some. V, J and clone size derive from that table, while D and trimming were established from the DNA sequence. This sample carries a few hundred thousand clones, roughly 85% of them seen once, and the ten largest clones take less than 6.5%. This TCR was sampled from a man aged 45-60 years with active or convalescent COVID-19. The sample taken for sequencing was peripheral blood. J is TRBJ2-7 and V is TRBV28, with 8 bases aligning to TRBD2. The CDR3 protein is CASSLAGTRRDEQYF. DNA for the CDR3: TGTGCCAGCAGTCTCGCCGGGACTAGAAGGGACGAGCAGTACTTC. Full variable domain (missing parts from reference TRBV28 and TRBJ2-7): DVKVTQSSRYLVKRTGEKVFLECVQDMDHENMFWYRQDPGLGLRLIYFSYDVKMKEKGDIPEGYSVSREKKERFSLILESASTNQTSMYLCASSLAGTRRDEQYFGPGTRLTVT.